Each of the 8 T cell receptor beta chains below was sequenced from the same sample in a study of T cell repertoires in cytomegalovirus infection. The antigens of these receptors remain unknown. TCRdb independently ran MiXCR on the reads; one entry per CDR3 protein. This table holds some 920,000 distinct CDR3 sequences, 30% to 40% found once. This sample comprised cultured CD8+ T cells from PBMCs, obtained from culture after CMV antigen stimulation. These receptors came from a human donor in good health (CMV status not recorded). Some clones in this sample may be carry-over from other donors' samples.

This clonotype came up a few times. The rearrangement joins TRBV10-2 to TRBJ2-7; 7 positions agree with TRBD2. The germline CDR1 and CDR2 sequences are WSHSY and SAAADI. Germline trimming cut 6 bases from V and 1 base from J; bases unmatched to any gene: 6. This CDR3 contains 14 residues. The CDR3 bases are TGCGCCAGCAGCCCCTGGGGGGGATCCTACGAGCAGTACTTC. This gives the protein CASSPWGGSYEQYF.

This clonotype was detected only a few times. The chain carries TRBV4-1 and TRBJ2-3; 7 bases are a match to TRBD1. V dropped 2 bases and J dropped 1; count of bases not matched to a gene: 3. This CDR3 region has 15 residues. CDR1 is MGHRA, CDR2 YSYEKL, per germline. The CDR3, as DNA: TGCGCCAGCAGCCAAATCACAGGGGGCACAGATACGCAGTATTTT. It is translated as CASSQITGGTDTQYF.

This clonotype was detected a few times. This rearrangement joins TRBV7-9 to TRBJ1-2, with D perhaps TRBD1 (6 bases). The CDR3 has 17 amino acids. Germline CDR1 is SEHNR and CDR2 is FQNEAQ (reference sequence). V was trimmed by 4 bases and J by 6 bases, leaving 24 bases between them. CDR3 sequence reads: CASSSRGGSKRSDGYTF. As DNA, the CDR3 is TGTGCCAGCAGCTCCAGGGGCGGATCGAAAAGATCCGATGGCTACACCTTC.

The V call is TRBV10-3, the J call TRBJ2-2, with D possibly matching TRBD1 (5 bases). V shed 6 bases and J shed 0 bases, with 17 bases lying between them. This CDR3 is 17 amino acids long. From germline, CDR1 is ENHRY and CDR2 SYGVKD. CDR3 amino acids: CAIRAEQVTPNTGELFF. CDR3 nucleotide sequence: TGTGCCATCAGGGCTGAACAGGTTACTCCGAACACCGGGGAGCTGTTTTTT.

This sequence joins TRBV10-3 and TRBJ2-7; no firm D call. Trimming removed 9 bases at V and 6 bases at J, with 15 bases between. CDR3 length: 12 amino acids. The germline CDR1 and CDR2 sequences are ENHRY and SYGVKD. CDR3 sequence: CAMGLISGEQYF. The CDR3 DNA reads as TGTGCCATGGGCCTCATCTCGGGCGAGCAGTACTTC.

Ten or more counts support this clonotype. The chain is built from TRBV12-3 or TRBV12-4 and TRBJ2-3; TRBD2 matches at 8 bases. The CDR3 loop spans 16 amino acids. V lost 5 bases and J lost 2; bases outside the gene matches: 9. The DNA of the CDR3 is TGTGCCAGCAGTCCCACGGGGGGGTTTATCACAGATACGCAGTATTTT. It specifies CASSPTGGFITDTQYF.

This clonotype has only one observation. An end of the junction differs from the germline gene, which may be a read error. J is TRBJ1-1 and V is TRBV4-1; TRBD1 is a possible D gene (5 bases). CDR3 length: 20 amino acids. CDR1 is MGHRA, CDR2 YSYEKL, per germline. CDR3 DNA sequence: TGCGCCAGCAGCCACCTAAGGTTGGCAGGGAGGGTGGACATGAACACTGAAGCTTCCTTT. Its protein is CASSHLRLAGRVDMNTEASF.

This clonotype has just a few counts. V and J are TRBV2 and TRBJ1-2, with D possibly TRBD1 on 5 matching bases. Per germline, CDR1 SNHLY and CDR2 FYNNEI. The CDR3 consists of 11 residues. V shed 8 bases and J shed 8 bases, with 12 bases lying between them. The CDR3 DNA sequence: TGTGCCAGCGGTGGGGGTAAAGGCTACACCTTC. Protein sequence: CASGGGKGYTF.